This TCR beta chain was documented in a study of T cells in Graves' hyperthyroidism and ophthalmopathy. This clonotype was picked up many times. Fresh 10 ml peripheral blood yielded PBMCs. Germline assignment: CDR1 DFQATT and CDR2 SNEGSKA (reference sequence). Trimming stripped 4 bases from V and 0 bases from J, with 21 bases between. The CDR3 is made up of 17 amino acids. What was amplified from RNA transcripts were TCR beta CDR3 regions. First-round RT-PCR of the TCR CDR3 relied on the HTBI primer set. MiXCR, applied by TCRdb to the multiplex PCR reads, yields one record per CDR3 protein. The data contain about half a million distinct CDR3 sequences, approximately 25% of them singletons.

The clonotype comes from a woman aged 25-40 years with Graves' ophthalmopathy. Specimen: blood. The chain is built from TRBV20-1 and TRBJ1-1, with D possibly matching TRBD1 (6 bases). This chain's CDR3 is CSATWGKQGLMNTEAFF. The CDR3 DNA reads TGCAGTGCTACGTGGGGGAAGCAGGGGCTCATGAACACTGAAGCTTTCTTT.